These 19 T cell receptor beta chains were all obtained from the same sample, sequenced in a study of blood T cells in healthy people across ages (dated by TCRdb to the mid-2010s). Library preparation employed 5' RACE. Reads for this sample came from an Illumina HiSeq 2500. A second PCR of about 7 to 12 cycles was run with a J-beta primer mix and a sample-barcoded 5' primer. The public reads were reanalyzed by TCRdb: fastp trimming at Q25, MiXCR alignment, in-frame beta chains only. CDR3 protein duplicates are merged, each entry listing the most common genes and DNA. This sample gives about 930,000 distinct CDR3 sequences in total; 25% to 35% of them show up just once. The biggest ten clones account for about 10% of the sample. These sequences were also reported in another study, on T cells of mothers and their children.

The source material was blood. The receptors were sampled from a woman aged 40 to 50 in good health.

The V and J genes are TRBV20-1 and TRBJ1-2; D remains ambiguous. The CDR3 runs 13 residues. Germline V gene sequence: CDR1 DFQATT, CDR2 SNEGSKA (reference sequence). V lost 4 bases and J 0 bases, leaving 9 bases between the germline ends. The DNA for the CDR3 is TGCAGTGCTACAGGATTTTCTAACTATGGCTACACCTTC. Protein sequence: CSATGFSNYGYTF.

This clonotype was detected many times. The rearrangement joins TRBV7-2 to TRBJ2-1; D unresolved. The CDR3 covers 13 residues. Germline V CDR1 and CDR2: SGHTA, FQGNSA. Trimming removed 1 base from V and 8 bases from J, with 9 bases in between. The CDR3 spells CASSLGSKDEQFF. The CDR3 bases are TGTGCCAGCAGCTTAGGTTCCAAGGATGAGCAGTTCTTC.

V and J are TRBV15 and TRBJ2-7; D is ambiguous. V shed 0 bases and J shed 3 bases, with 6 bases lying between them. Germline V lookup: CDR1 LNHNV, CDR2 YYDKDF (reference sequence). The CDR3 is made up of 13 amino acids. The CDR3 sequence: CATSRDVSYEQYF. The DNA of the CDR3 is TGTGCCACCAGCAGAGATGTTAGCTACGAGCAGTACTTC.

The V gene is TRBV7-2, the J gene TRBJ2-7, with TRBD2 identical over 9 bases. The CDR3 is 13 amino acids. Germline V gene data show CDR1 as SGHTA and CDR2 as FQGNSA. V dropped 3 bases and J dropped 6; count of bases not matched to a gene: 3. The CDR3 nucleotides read TGTGCCAGCAGCTTTAAACTAGCGGGCGAGCAGTACTTC. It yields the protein CASSFKLAGEQYF.

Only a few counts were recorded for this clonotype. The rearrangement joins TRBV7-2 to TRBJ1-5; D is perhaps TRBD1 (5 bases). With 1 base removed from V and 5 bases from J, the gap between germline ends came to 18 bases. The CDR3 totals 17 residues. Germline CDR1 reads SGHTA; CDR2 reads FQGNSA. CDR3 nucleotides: TGTGCCAGCAGCTTAGGGGGCAGTCCGGCAGGCGATCAGCCCCAGCATTTT. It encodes CASSLGGSPAGDQPQHF.

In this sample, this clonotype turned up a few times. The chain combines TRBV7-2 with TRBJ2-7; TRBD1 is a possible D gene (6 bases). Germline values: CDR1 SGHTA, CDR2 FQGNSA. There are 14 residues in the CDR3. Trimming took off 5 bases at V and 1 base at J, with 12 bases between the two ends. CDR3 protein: CASSRKDSSYEQYF. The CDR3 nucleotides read TGTGCCAGCAGCCGGAAGGACAGTTCCTACGAGCAGTACTTC.

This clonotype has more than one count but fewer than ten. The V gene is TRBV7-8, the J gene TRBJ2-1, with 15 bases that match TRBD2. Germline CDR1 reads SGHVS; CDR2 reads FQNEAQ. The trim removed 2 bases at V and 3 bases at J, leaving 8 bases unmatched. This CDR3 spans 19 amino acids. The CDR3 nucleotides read TGTGCCAGCAGCTTATATAGGACTAGCGGGGGGGAGGTCTACAATGAGCAGTTCTTC. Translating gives CASSLYRTSGGEVYNEQFF. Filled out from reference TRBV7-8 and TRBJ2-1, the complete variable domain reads GAGVSQSPRYKVAKRGQDVALRCDPISGHVSLFWYQQALGQGPEFLTYFQNEAQLDKSGLPSDRFFAERPEGSVSTLKIQRTQQEDSAVYLCASSLYRTSGGEVYNEQFFGPGTRLTVL.

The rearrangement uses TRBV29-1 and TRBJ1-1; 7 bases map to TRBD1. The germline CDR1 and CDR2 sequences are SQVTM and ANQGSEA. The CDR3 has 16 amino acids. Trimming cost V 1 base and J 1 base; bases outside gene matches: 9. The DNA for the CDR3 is TGCAGCGTTGAAGGCCAGGGGGGGAAGGGGAACACTGAAGCTTTCTTT. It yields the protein CSVEGQGGKGNTEAFF.

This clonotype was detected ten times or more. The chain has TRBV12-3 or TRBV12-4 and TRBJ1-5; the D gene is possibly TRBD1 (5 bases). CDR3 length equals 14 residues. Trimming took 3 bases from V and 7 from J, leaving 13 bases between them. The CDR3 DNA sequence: TGTGCCAGCAGTTTGGGCAGGGTGGGCCAGCCCCAGCATTTT. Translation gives CASSLGRVGQPQHF.

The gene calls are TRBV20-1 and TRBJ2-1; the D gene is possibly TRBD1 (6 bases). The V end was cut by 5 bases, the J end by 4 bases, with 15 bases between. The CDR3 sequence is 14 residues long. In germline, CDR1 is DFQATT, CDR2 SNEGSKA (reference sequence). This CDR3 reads CSAQGTADYNEQFF. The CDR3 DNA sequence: TGCAGTGCTCAGGGGACGGCGGATTACAATGAGCAGTTCTTC.

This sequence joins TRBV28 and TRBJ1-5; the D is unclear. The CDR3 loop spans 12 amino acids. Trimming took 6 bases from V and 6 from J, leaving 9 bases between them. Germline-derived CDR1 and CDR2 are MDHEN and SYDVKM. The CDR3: CASSIIGQPQHF. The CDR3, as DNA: TGTGCCAGCAGCATCATAGGTCAGCCCCAGCATTTT.

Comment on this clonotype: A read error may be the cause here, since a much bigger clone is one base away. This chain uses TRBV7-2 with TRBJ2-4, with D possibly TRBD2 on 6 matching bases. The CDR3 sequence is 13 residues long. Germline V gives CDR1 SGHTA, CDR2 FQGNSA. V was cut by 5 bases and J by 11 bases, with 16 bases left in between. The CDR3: CASSGARDDVQYF. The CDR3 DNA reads TGTGCCAGCAGCGGGGCGCGGGACGACGTTCAGTACTTC.

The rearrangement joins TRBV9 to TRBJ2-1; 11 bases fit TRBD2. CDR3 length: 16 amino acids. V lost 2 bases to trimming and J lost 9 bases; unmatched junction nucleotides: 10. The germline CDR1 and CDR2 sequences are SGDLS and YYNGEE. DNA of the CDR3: TGTGCCAGCAGCGTTCTAGCGGGGGGACCCTACTCTGAGCAGTTCTTC. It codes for CASSVLAGGPYSEQFF.

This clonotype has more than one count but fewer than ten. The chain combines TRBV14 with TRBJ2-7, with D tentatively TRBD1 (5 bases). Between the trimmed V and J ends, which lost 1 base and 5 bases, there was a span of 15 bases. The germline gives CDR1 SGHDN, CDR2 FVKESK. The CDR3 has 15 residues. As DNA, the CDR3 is TGTGCCAGCAGCCAAGTAGGACAATTTACCCACGAGCAGTACTTC. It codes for CASSQVGQFTHEQYF.

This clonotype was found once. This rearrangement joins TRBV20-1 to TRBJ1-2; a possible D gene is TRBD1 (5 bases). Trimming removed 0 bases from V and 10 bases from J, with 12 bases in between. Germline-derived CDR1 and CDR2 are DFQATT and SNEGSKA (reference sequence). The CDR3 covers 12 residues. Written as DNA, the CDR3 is TGCAGTGCTAGAGATCTCAGGGTAGTCTACACCTTC. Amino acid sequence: CSARDLRVVYTF.

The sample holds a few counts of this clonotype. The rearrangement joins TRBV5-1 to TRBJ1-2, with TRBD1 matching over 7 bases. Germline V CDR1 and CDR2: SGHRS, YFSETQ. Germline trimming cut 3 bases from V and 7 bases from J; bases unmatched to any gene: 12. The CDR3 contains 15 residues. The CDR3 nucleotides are TGCGCCAGCAGCTCAGGGGGGGCATCGGGCGGTGGCTACACCTTC. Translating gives CASSSGGASGGGYTF.

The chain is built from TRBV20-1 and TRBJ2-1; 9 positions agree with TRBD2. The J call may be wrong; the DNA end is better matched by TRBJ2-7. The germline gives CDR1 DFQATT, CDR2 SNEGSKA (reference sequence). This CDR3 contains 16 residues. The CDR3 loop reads CSARLLLAGYYNEQYF. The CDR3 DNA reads TGCAGTGCTAGACTCTTACTAGCGGGCTACTACAATGAGCAGTACTTC.

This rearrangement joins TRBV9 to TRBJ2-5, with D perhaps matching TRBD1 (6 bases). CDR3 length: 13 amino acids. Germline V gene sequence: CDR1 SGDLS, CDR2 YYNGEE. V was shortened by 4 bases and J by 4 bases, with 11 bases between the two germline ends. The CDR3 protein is CASSPRDIETQYF. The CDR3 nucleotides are TGTGCCAGCAGCCCCCGGGACATAGAGACCCAGTACTTC.

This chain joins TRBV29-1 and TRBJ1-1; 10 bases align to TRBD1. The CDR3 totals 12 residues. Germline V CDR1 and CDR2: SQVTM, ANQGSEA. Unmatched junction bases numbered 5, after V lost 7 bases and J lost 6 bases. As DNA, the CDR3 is TGCAGCGGACAGGGGGCAATGGCTGAAGCTTTCTTT. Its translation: CSGQGAMAEAFF.